The sequence of this T cell receptor beta chain was determined in a study of blood T cells in healthy people across ages (dated by TCRdb to the mid-2010s). Describing the broader study: In model experiments, roughly one uniquely barcoded TCR beta cDNA molecule per two T cells was captured by template switching. The study measured age-related changes in TCR beta repertoire diversity using deep sequencing normalized with unique cDNA molecular identifiers. The donors were divided into four age groups: young (average about 16 years), middle-aged (about 41), aged (approximately 62) and long-lived (about 80). Two additional independent replicas of 1 million unique cDNA reads from the same blood draw were analyzed for two donors (one aged 18 to 30 and one aged 80 or older). General study outcomes and caveats: Because the CMV infection status of the donors was unknown, age-related changes in expanded clonotypes may potentially have been confounded. Compared with the aged group, the long-lived group had more naive CD4+ T cells, fewer expanded clones and increased TCR diversity, a pattern suggesting age selection. Conclusive comparison of naive and antigen-experienced compartments was prevented by the profiling of bulk unsorted PBMCs. There was a strong correlation between observed TCR beta diversity and the percentage of naive T cells measured by flow cytometry. Observed TCR beta diversity per million T cells fell roughly linearly with age, and a significant reduction was already apparent by age roughly 40. Estimates of total diversity based on one million sequenced T cells were regarded as lower bounds and as underestimates.

This clonotype occurred a few times. No antigen is known for it. No much larger clone is present one base from it, and per-base qualities are unavailable. Receptor libraries were prepared by 5' RACE. TCRdb lists the instrument as Illumina HiSeq 2500. The second PCR ran for roughly 7 to 11 cycles and used a J-beta primer mix along with a sample-barcoded 5' primer. Each TCR beta cDNA molecule received a unique molecular identifier from a template-switch 5' adaptor carrying 12 random nucleotides. At least 2.5 million CDR3-containing paired-end reads were obtained from each sample. All of the RNA was converted into first-strand cDNA using the Mint cDNA synthesis kit, with a TRBC-specific oligonucleotide serving as the primer. All cDNA was treated with uracil-DNA glycosylase and then went through a first 18-cycle PCR with the universal primers M1SS and BC2_uni_R. Per the original workflow: For normalization, 1 million high-quality reads, each with a distinct molecular identifier, were randomly selected from each sample. Instead of being binned into consensus sequences, reads with shared molecular identifiers were discarded. MiTCR, with a Q25 quality threshold and the strictest error-elimination algorithm, was used for CDR3 identification, clonotype clustering and error correction. A nonparametric unseen species model with Euler transformation was used to estimate lower-bound total TCR beta diversity. The public reads were quality trimmed at Q25 with fastp and then assembled into clones with MiXCR by TCRdb, keeping productive beta chains. Rows merge per CDR3 protein into single entries with the most common DNA and genes. The V and J calls were not made by the authors but by TCRdb's processing. In this sample the table shows around 500,000 distinct CDR3 sequences, about 29% of which occur a single time. Of the sample, over 3.5% falls within the top ten clones.

Taken from cysteine to phenylalanine, the CDR3 has 14 residues. Just CDR3 DNA is preserved here, 42 bases in frame from base 1. The germline V gene (reference sequence) specifies LNHNV as CDR1 and YYDKDF as CDR2. V and J are truncated by 5 bases and 5 bases respectively, leaving an intervening sequence of 15 bases. The roughly 39 donors, aged 6 to 90 years, were systemically healthy Caucasian individuals from Russia. Each donor gave ten milliliters of peripheral blood, collected into EDTA-treated Vacutainer tubes. Ficoll-Paque density-gradient centrifugation was used to isolate PBMCs, with at least 6.5 million obtained per sample. Trizol reagent was used to extract total RNA from the PBMCs, yielding at least 6 micrograms per sample. For every donor, flow cytometry on a PBMC aliquot measured the percentage of naive CD45RAhigh/CD27high T cells. These records were also assigned to another study, of T cells of mothers and their children. The second study's paper adds: Nine systemically healthy Caucasian individuals served as donors, namely three mothers together with their six children. cDNA synthesis used all of the extracted RNA, with around 1.5 ug of RNA in each 15 ul reaction. In the second PCR, sample barcodes and 2-4 random nucleotides were introduced via the M1S primer. More than 8.5 million TCR beta CDR3 reads were obtained from each mother, and about 3 million reads were obtained from each child. TCR recombination output is similarly shaped by thymic selection in related and unrelated pairs, with a minor effect exerted by inherited differences. Normalized repertoire overlap was always found to be slightly, but never significantly, higher in related mother-child pairs than in unrelated mother-child pairs. Persistent microchimeric T cell clones were not detected, at a sensitivity of approximately 93 clones per million clonotypes. In the study, deep NGS was used to compare the TCR beta repertoires of mothers and children, and features distinguishing related mother-child pairs from unrelated individuals were sought. Mothers averaged about 40 +/- 4 years of age and children averaged roughly 11 +/- 4 years. After adapters were ligated using NEBNext reagents, the libraries underwent 100+100 nt paired-end sequencing on an Illumina HiSeq 2000. To prevent cross-contamination, the mother and child libraries were prepared a month apart and were sequenced in separate runs. For each donor, between roughly 500,000 and 2,300,000 distinct TCR beta clonotypes were identified. Naive TCR beta clonotypes were estimated from low-frequency clonotypes matched to each donor's FACS-determined naive share, without sorting.

The source material was blood. The TCR sequence derives from a boy between 2 and 10 years old in good health. The chain is assembled from TRBV15 and TRBJ2-5; the D segment is perhaps TRBD1 or TRBD2, each sharing 5 matched bases. The DNA is as follows: TGTGCCACCAGCCTACGAAGGGGACGGGAGACCCAGTACTTC. Translated, this gives CATSLRRGRETQYF.